This T cell receptor beta chain is drawn from a study of blood T cell repertoires in COVID-19. Study background: Samples taken during acute and convalescent COVID-19 were collected in the United States, Italy and Spain. T cells, B-cell-depleted T cells, or PBMCs provided the cDNA or gDNA that served as material.

The trim removed 4 bases at V and 4 bases at J, leaving 5 bases unmatched. The CDR3 spans 14 residues. Per germline, CDR1 SQVTM and CDR2 ANQGSEA. Methods used by the authors: Reference gene primer amplification gave estimated nucleated cell counts. Sequenced by immunoSEQ multiplex PCR; TCRdb stores in-frame clones only, minus some. D and trimming come from the DNA, and the V and J calls and clone size come from that table. The sample shows fewer than 130,000 clones, around 85% of them seen only once. This clone was seen only once. The chain couples TRBV29-1 to TRBJ2-3; 10 bases fit TRBD1. The clonotype was recovered from a man between 65 and 80 years old with active or convalescent COVID-19. Sequences were obtained from peripheral blood. The CDR3 bases are TGCAGCGTTGCCGGGACAGGGGAAGCAGATACGCAGTATTTT. The encoded protein is CSVAGTGEADTQYF.